This T cell receptor beta chain was captured in a study of immune evolution from preneoplasia to lung adenocarcinoma. Histologic diagnosis was independently verified by two lung pathologists. The assay was immunoSEQ multiplex PCR, and TCRdb's table has in-frame clones only and misses some. This table has some 1,900 clones, 70% to 80% appearing once. The V and J ends lost 6 bases and 7 bases respectively, with 16 bases between them. The CDR3 covers 15 residues. Germline CDR1 reads MDHEN; CDR2 reads SYDVKM. This chain links TRBV28 with TRBJ1-6, with no clear D. The sample was FFPE atypical adenomatous hyperplasia tissue from the lung. Subset given: atypical adenomatous hyperplasia (AAH), lung preneoplasia. The receptor was derived from a person aged 70 to 85 with lung adenocarcinoma. In nucleotides, the CDR3 is TGTGCCAGCAGGTTACATTTACCAAGGAATTCACCCCTCCACTTT. It codes for CASRLHLPRNSPLHF.